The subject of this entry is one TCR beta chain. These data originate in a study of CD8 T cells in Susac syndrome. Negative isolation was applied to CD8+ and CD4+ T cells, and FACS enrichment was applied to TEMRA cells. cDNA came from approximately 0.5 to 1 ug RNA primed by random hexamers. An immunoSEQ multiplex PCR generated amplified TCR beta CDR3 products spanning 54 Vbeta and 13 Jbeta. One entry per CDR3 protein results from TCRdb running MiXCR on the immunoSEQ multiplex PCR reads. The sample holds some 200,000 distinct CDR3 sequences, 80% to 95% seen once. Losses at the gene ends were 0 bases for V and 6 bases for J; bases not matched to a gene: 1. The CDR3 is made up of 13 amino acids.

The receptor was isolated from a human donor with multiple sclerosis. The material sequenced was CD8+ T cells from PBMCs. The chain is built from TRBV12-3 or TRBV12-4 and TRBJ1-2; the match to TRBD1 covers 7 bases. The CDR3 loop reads CASSLAQGDGYTF. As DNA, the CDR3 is TGTGCCAGCAGTTTAGCGCAGGGGGATGGCTACACCTTC.